The 21 T cell receptor beta chains reported below all come from one sample, sequenced in a study of T cell changes during pregnancy in multiple sclerosis. Profiling relied on immunoSEQ multiplex PCR, and the TCRdb table lists in-frame clones only, not all of them. Of about 40,000 clones in the sample, 90% to 95% were seen once. The specimen was CD4+ T cells from peripheral blood mononuclear cells, collected after pregnancy. Source of these receptors: a female donor with multiple sclerosis, enrolled in a pregnancy study.

The chain carries TRBV14 and TRBJ2-3; D not resolved. The V end lost 0 bases, the J end lost 6 bases, and 13 bases lay between the germline ends. CDR1 and CDR2 (germline): SGHDN, FVKESK. CDR3 size: 15 residues. The chain's CDR3 is CASSQDSEGEDTQYF. CDR3 coding DNA: TGTGCCAGCAGCCAAGACAGCGAAGGAGAGGATACGCAGTATTTT.

This clone was picked up one time. The V gene is TRBV4-1, the J gene TRBJ1-3; the D is unclear. Germline lookup yields CDR1 MGHRA and CDR2 YSYEKL. The CDR3 loop spans 16 amino acids. V was trimmed by 1 base and J by 0 bases, leaving 10 bases between them. The CDR3 bases are TGCGCCAGCAGCCAAGTACTTACGGTCTCTGGAAACACCATATATTTT. Translated: CASSQVLTVSGNTIYF.

The gene calls are TRBV15 and TRBJ2-2, with 7 bases lining up with TRBD1. Per germline, CDR1 LNHNV and CDR2 YYDKDF (reference sequence). With V trimmed by 0 bases and J by 0 bases, 7 bases remained unmatched. The CDR3 extends over 18 amino acids. CDR3 sequence: CATSRDPWTGTNTGELFF. The CDR3 nucleotides are TGTGCCACCAGCAGAGATCCCTGGACAGGAACGAACACCGGGGAGCTGTTTTTT.

The gene calls are TRBV9 and TRBJ2-7; TRBD2 matches at 13 bases. V was clipped by 2 bases and J by 5 bases; unmatched bases: 4. Germline V gene lookup returns CDR1 SGDLS and CDR2 YYNGEE. The CDR3 length is 15 residues. The CDR3 sequence is CASSVTSGGADEQYF. CDR3 bases: TGTGCCAGCAGCGTTACTAGCGGGGGGGCGGACGAGCAGTACTTC.

In its sample, this clone was seen once. The chain has TRBV5-4 and TRBJ1-4; D remains unclear. Per germline, CDR1 SGHNT and CDR2 YYREEE (reference sequence). Trimming stripped 10 bases from V and 3 bases from J, with 19 bases between. The CDR3 consists of 15 residues. The CDR3, as DNA: TGTGCCTCATCGAGGCAGATCGGGGCTAATGAAAAACTGTTTTTT. It yields the protein CASSRQIGANEKLFF.

The chain combines TRBV11-3 with TRBJ2-7; 7 bases line up with TRBD1. Looked up from germline, CDR1 is SGHNT and CDR2 is YENEEA. V gave up 5 bases and J gave up 7 bases; unmatched junction bases: 14. This CDR3 has 15 amino acids. CDR3 sequence (DNA): TGTGCCAGCAGCCCTGGACCGGGACAGACTATAGAGCAGTACTTC. This encodes CASSPGPGQTIEQYF.

V gene TRBV4-1 combines with J gene TRBJ2-1, with TRBD1 as a possible D gene (6 bases). There are 15 residues in the CDR3. CDR1 is MGHRA and CDR2 is YSYEKL in the germline V gene. With 3 bases removed from V and 12 bases from J, the gap between germline ends came to 21 bases. CDR3 amino acids: CASSQPTGPLHGQFF. Written as DNA, the CDR3 is TGCGCCAGCAGCCAGCCAACAGGGCCCCTCCATGGGCAGTTCTTC.

The chain couples TRBV27 to TRBJ1-6; 7 bases are a match to TRBD1. The germline CDR1 and CDR2 sequences are MNHEY and SMNVEV (reference sequence). The CDR3 is made up of 17 amino acids. V shed 6 bases, J shed 0 bases, and the junction held 8 bases outside the gene matches. The chain's CDR3 is CASRETGLSSYNSPLHF. DNA for the CDR3: TGTGCCAGCAGAGAGACAGGGCTTAGCTCCTATAATTCACCCCTCCACTTT.

The chain links TRBV5-1 to TRBJ2-3; 11 nucleotides line up with TRBD2. Losses at the gene ends were 7 bases for V and 5 bases for J; bases not matched to a gene: 3. Germline CDR1 and CDR2: SGHRS and YFSETQ. CDR3 length: 13 amino acids. The CDR3 bases are TGCGCCAGCGGTAGCGGGGGGGGAGATACGCAGTATTTT. Translating gives CASGSGGGDTQYF.

V is TRBV6-1 and J is TRBJ1-1; TRBD1 matches at 7 bases. After removal of 6 bases from V and 3 bases from J, the junction contained 4 bases not matched to a gene. Germline V gene data show CDR1 as MNHNS and CDR2 as SASEGT. This CDR3 is 13 amino acids long. The CDR3 coding sequence is TGTGCCAGCAGCCAAGACAGGGACACTGAAGCTTTCTTT. Its translation is CASSQDRDTEAFF.

The chain employs TRBV7-9 and TRBJ1-3, with a tentative D call TRBD1 (5 bases). The CDR3 length is 15 residues. V was pared by 1 base and J by 2 bases, with 9 bases between. Germline CDR1 and CDR2: SEHNR and FQNEAQ (reference sequence). For the CDR3, the DNA is TGTGCCAGCAGCTTAGATCAGGGCCCTGGAAACACCATATATTTT. Amino acids: CASSLDQGPGNTIYF.

The genes are TRBV5-1 and TRBJ1-6; 9 bases line up with TRBD1. V trimming: 0 bases; J trimming: 9 bases; junction bases outside the gene matches: 4. Germline V gives CDR1 SGHRS, CDR2 YFSETQ. The length of the CDR3 is 15 residues. CDR3 loop: CASSLDGQGRSPLHF. In nucleotides, the CDR3 is TGCGCCAGCAGCTTGGACGGACAGGGGCGTTCACCCCTCCACTTT.

This CDR3 reads CASSQHQENYGYTF. The CDR3, as DNA: TGTGCCAGCAGCCAACATCAGGAAAACTATGGCTACACCTTC. The chain carries TRBV4-2 and TRBJ1-2, with D unresolved. The CDR3 has 14 amino acids. V was shortened by 2 bases and J by 2 bases, with 9 bases between the two germline ends. Germline CDR1 and CDR2: LGHNA and YNFKEQ.

This clone appeared a single time. This sequence joins TRBV2 and TRBJ2-6; weak D call: TRBD1 (5 bases). The germline V gene encodes CDR1 SNHLY and CDR2 FYNNEI. This CDR3 contains 15 residues. The V gene lost 2 bases and the J gene lost 4 bases, with 9 bases spanning the gap. Written as DNA, the CDR3 is TGTGCCAGCAGTGAACAGGGTACGGGGGCCAACGTCCTGACTTTC. This gives the protein CASSEQGTGANVLTF. Based on the CDR3 plus reference TRBV2 and TRBJ2-6, the full variable domain is EPEVTQTPSHQVTQMGQEVILRCVPISNHLYFYWYRQILGQKVEFLVSFYNNEISEKSEIFDDQFSVERPDGSNFTLKIRSTKLEDSAMYFCASSEQGTGANVLTFGAGSRLTVL.

V gene TRBV5-5 combines with J gene TRBJ1-6; 10 bases map to TRBD1. V was pared by 0 bases and J by 10 bases, with 1 base of the junction left unmatched. This CDR3 region has 14 residues. CDR1 is SGHKS, CDR2 YYEKEE, per germline (reference sequence). The CDR3 sequence is CASSLGDRGSPLHF. For the CDR3, the DNA is TGTGCCAGCAGCTTGGGGGACAGGGGATCACCCCTCCACTTT. Combining the CDR3 with reference TRBV5-5 and TRBJ1-6 gives the whole variable domain DAGVTQSPTHLIKTRGQQVTLRCSPISGHKSVSWYQQVLGQGPQFIFQYYEKEERGRGNFPDRFSARQFPNYSSELNVNALLLGDSALYLCASSLGDRGSPLHFGNGTRLTVT.

The chain joins TRBV7-3 to TRBJ1-2; 7 bases are shared with TRBD1. The germline V gene encodes CDR1 SGHTA and CDR2 FQGTGA. The CDR3 spans 14 residues. V shed 5 bases and J 0 bases; nucleotides not matched to a gene: 3. The CDR3: CASSRQGTNYGYTF. DNA for the CDR3: TGTGCCAGCAGCCGACAGGGAACTAACTATGGCTACACCTTC.

This chain links TRBV7-9 with TRBJ2-5; 10 bases line up with TRBD2. The V gene end was trimmed by 1 base and the J gene end by 2 bases; junction bases not matched to a gene: 10. This CDR3 contains 18 residues. In germline, CDR1 is SEHNR, CDR2 FQNEAQ (reference sequence). The CDR3 protein is CASSLGGTSVPSQETQYF. Here the CDR3 DNA reads TGTGCCAGCAGCTTAGGCGGGACTAGCGTACCCTCTCAAGAGACCCAGTACTTC.

The CDR3 nucleotides are TGCGCCAGCAGCGTGGGCCGAGGGCCGGGAGAGACCCAGTACTTC. As protein: CASSVGRGPGETQYF. The rearrangement joins TRBV5-1 to TRBJ2-5; weak D call: TRBD2 (5 bases). The V gene's germline CDR1 is SGHRS and CDR2 YFSETQ. The CDR3 is 15 residues long. V lost 4 bases to trimming and J lost 4 bases, with 17 bases between them.

DNA of the CDR3: TGTGCCAGCAGCGTAGCCCCAATCGGGACAGAGAAAAACATTCAGTACTTC. This encodes CASSVAPIGTEKNIQYF. The chain is built from TRBV9 and TRBJ2-4; 7 bases match TRBD1. The ends lost 0 bases at V and 4 bases at J; junction bases unmatched: 10. The CDR3 sequence is 17 residues long. Germline V CDR1 and CDR2: SGDLS, YYNGEE. Variable domain in full (rest from reference TRBV9 and TRBJ2-4): DSGVTQTPKHLITATGQRVTLRCSPRSGDLSVYWYQQSLDQGLQFLIQYYNGEERAKGNILERFSAQQFPDLHSELNLSSLELGDSALYFCASSVAPIGTEKNIQYFGAGTRLSVL.

This clone was found once. V usage is TRBV19 and J usage is TRBJ1-5; D is unclear. This CDR3 has 15 amino acids. Germline V gene lookup returns CDR1 LNHDA and CDR2 SQIVND (reference sequence). V was shortened by 4 bases and J by 0 bases, with 10 bases between the two germline ends. In nucleotides, the CDR3 is TGTGCCAGTAGTACGCGGAAGAATAGCAATCAGCCCCAGCATTTT. As protein: CASSTRKNSNQPQHF. The full variable domain, rest sourced from reference TRBV19 and TRBJ1-5, is DGGITQSPKYLFRKEGQNVTLSCEQNLNHDAMYWYRQDPGQGLRLIYYSQIVNDFQKGDIAEGYSVSREKKESFPLTVTSAQKNPTAFYLCASSTRKNSNQPQHFGDGTRLSIL.

The chain carries TRBV10-3 and TRBJ2-2; 10 nucleotides agree with TRBD1. With 10 bases clipped from V and 7 bases from J, the junction kept 12 bases outside the gene matches. The germline V gene encodes CDR1 ENHRY and CDR2 SYGVKD. The CDR3 consists of 15 residues. CDR3: CATRLGQGFNGELFF. Here the CDR3 DNA reads TGTGCCACCCGACTGGGACAGGGGTTTAACGGGGAGCTGTTTTTT.